The 27 T cell receptor beta chains below come from one sample, sequenced in a study of blood T cell repertoires in COVID-19. Libraries were prepared by immunoSEQ multiplex PCR; TCRdb keeps only in-frame clonotypes and omits some of them. Here the sample spans a few hundred thousand clones, 80% to 90% being singletons. Sequencing input: PBMCs or T cells enriched from blood (not recorded which). The source is a woman in her fifties or sixties who had recovered from COVID-19.

The gene calls are TRBV5-5 and TRBJ1-3; D ambiguous. CDR3 length: 14 amino acids. Per germline, CDR1 SGHKS and CDR2 YYEKEE (reference sequence). V was cut by 0 bases and J by 4 bases, with 8 bases left in between. The CDR3 nucleotides read TGTGCCAGCAGCTTGGACATAACCGGAAACACCATATATTTT. It specifies CASSLDITGNTIYF.

The chain combines TRBV6-1 with TRBJ1-3; D perhaps matches TRBD1 (6 bases). Per the germline V gene, CDR1 is MNHNS and CDR2 is SASEGT. With 0 bases removed from V and 4 bases from J, the gap between germline ends came to 13 bases. The CDR3 runs to 16 residues. CDR3 in amino acids: CASSEASRGTGNTIYF. The CDR3 nucleotides are TGTGCCAGCAGTGAAGCCAGCAGGGGAACGGGAAACACCATATATTTT.

The rearrangement links TRBV20-1 to TRBJ2-3; the D gene is possibly TRBD1 (6 bases). There are 11 residues in the CDR3. V dropped 6 bases and J dropped 7 bases, with 11 bases sitting between them. The germline V gene has CDR1 DFQATT and CDR2 SNEGSKA (reference sequence). The CDR3 sequence is CSAQTGYTQYF. The CDR3, as DNA: TGCAGTGCCCAAACAGGGTATACGCAGTATTTT.

V gene TRBV5-1 combines with J gene TRBJ2-6, with 8 bases lining up with TRBD2. From germline, CDR1 is SGHRS and CDR2 YFSETQ. V lost 3 bases to trimming and J lost 0 bases; unmatched junction nucleotides: 2. CDR3 length: 16 amino acids. CDR3 region: CASSSGGVSGANVLTF. CDR3 sequence (DNA): TGCGCCAGCAGCTCCGGGGGGGTCTCTGGGGCCAACGTCCTGACTTTC.

J is TRBJ2-3 and V is TRBV25-1; D remains ambiguous. The germline gives CDR1 MGHDK, CDR2 SYGVNS. The CDR3 is 11 amino acids. The ends were cut back, 6 bases at V and 2 bases at J, with 3 bases in the middle. The CDR3 loop is CASRYTDTQYF. The CDR3 DNA follows: TGTGCCAGCAGATACACAGATACGCAGTATTTT.

V is TRBV27 and J is TRBJ1-6; 10 bases fit TRBD1. Trimming at V came to 1 base and at J to 4 bases, leaving 7 bases not matched to a gene. The CDR3 loop spans 18 amino acids. Germline CDR1 is MNHEY and CDR2 is SMNVEV (reference sequence). The CDR3 sequence: CASSLWLGQGRYNSPLHF. As DNA, the CDR3 is TGTGCCAGCAGTTTATGGCTGGGACAGGGGCGGTATAATTCACCCCTCCACTTT.

The genes are TRBV6-5 and TRBJ1-1; 8 positions match TRBD1. This CDR3 comprises 15 residues. V gave up 5 bases and J gave up 4 bases; unmatched junction bases: 9. From germline, CDR1 is MNHEY and CDR2 SVGAGI. The CDR3 bases are TGTGCCAGCAGTCGCCGGACAGGGATAGGCACTGAAGCTTTCTTT. This codes for CASSRRTGIGTEAFF.

This clone was detected many times. This rearrangement joins TRBV28 to TRBJ1-2; D is undetermined. The CDR3 runs 11 residues. V lost 5 bases and J 8 bases, leaving 9 bases between the germline ends. Germline CDR1 reads MDHEN; CDR2 reads SYDVKM. The CDR3 reads CASSPGGGYTF. DNA for the CDR3: TGTGCCAGCAGTCCGGGAGGCGGCTACACCTTC.

The chain employs TRBV2 and TRBJ1-3; unclear D gene. CDR3 length: 14 amino acids. With 7 bases removed from V and 1 base from J, the gap between germline ends came to 11 bases. CDR1 is SNHLY and CDR2 is FYNNEI in the germline V gene. The CDR3 is CASTPEGSGNTIYF. CDR3 DNA sequence: TGTGCCAGCACCCCTGAGGGATCTGGAAACACCATATATTTT.

V gene TRBV29-1 combines with J gene TRBJ1-1, with D maybe TRBD1 (5 bases). The CDR3 sequence is 13 residues long. Germline CDR1 reads SQVTM; CDR2 reads ANQGSEA. Deletions cut 4 bases from V and 1 base from J, with 10 bases between. CDR3 in DNA: TGCAGCGTTGGGGTCAGGGAGAACACTGAAGCTTTCTTT. Translated: CSVGVRENTEAFF.

This clone has only a few counts. The chain uses TRBV6-1 and TRBJ1-2; D is possibly TRBD1 (5 bases). The V end was cut by 2 bases, the J end by 2 bases, with 9 bases between. The germline V gene encodes CDR1 MNHNS and CDR2 SASEGT. The CDR3 has 14 residues. The CDR3 region has the DNA TGTGCCAGCAGTGAATTTCGGGGGAACTATGGCTACACCTTC. Its protein is CASSEFRGNYGYTF.

The V call is TRBV28, the J call TRBJ2-1, with 10 bases that match TRBD2. The germline CDR1 and CDR2 sequences are MDHEN and SYDVKM. The V and J ends lost 2 bases and 7 bases, in that order; junction bases with no gene match: 11. The CDR3 length is 17 residues. CDR3 nucleotides: TGTGCCAGCAGTTTAGAGTTGAGAAGCGGGAGGGGGAATGAGCAGTTCTTC. It codes for CASSLELRSGRGNEQFF.

This clone has more than one count but fewer than ten. The chain links TRBV11-2 to TRBJ2-1; TRBD2 matches 11 bases. Germline V gives CDR1 SGHAT, CDR2 FQNNGV. Trimming cost V 3 bases and J 0 bases; bases outside gene matches: 7. The CDR3 spans 18 residues. The CDR3 region is CASSFGLAGRSSYNEQFF. The CDR3 DNA reads TGTGCCAGCAGCTTTGGACTAGCGGGTAGGAGCTCCTACAATGAGCAGTTCTTC.

V gene TRBV5-6 combines with J gene TRBJ2-7; 8 bases match TRBD2. V lost 4 bases, J lost 5 bases, and 2 bases stayed unmatched. The CDR3 is made up of 12 amino acids. Germline assignment: CDR1 SGHDT and CDR2 YYEEEE. Here the CDR3 DNA reads TGTGCCAGCAGCCCGGGGGGGCACGAGCAGTACTTC. Its translation is CASSPGGHEQYF.

The CDR3 coding sequence is TGTGCCAGCAGTTTATCAGGGGTCAGCGAGCAGTACTTC. It specifies CASSLSGVSEQYF. This sequence joins TRBV6-6 and TRBJ2-7; perhaps TRBD1 as D (6 bases). CDR1 and CDR2 from the germline V gene are MNHNY and SVGAGI (reference sequence). Trimming cost V 4 bases and J 6 bases, with 13 bases left between them. The CDR3 is made up of 13 amino acids.

The J gene is TRBJ1-2, the V gene TRBV30; the D gene is possibly TRBD1 (6 bases). CDR3 length: 13 residues. The V and J ends lost 0 bases and 8 bases respectively, with 13 bases between them. Germline loops: CDR1 GTSNPN, CDR2 SVGIG (reference sequence). The CDR3 protein is CAWSVGTHAGYTF. CDR3 nucleotide sequence: TGTGCCTGGAGTGTCGGGACACACGCGGGCTACACCTTC.

The sample holds a few counts of this clone. Other DNA sequences within the sample encode an identical CDR3. The chain employs TRBV5-1 and TRBJ2-1; D ambiguous. The CDR3 has 15 amino acids. V was pared by 0 bases and J by 0 bases, with 7 bases between. Germline V gene lookup returns CDR1 SGHRS and CDR2 YFSETQ. The CDR3 sequence: CASSLETGSYNEQFF. The CDR3 DNA is TGCGCCAGCAGCTTGGAAACTGGCTCCTACAATGAGCAGTTCTTC.

The V gene is TRBV7-6, the J gene TRBJ1-1; D perhaps matches TRBD1 (5 bases). This CDR3 contains 11 residues. Germline V CDR1 and CDR2: SGHVS, FNYEAQ. Trimming took 6 bases from V and 7 from J, leaving 9 bases between them. Here the CDR3 DNA reads TGTGCCAGCAGTCGCGACAGTGAAGCTTTCTTT. It translates to CASSRDSEAFF.

The rearrangement uses TRBV10-2 and TRBJ1-3; no firm D call. Germline-derived CDR1 and CDR2 are WSHSY and SAAADI. V was trimmed by 7 bases and J by 0 bases, leaving 13 bases between them. This CDR3 spans 15 amino acids. CDR3 in DNA: TGCGCCAGCATAGACGGGATCAACTCTGGAAACACCATATATTTT. Amino acids: CASIDGINSGNTIYF.

The V gene is TRBV18, the J gene TRBJ2-2; tentative D call: TRBD2 (6 bases). The V end was cut by 1 base, the J end by 5 bases, with 14 bases between. The CDR3 has 16 residues. The V gene's germline CDR1 is KGHSH and CDR2 LQKENI. In nucleotides, the CDR3 is TGTGCCAGCTCACCACGTCCGGGAGAAGGGACCGGGGAGCTGTTTTTT. Translating it yields CASSPRPGEGTGELFF.

This clone showed up many times. The V gene is TRBV6-4, the J gene TRBJ2-1; D is possibly TRBD2 (6 bases). V was cut by 4 bases and J by 7 bases, with 14 bases left in between. This CDR3 contains 14 residues. Germline assignment: CDR1 MRHNA and CDR2 SNTAGT. CDR3 coding DNA: TGTGCCAGCAGTGCTGACGGGAGTGGGAATGAGCAGTTCTTC. This codes for CASSADGSGNEQFF.

The genes are TRBV7-8 and TRBJ1-5; D may be TRBD1 (6 bases). Per germline, CDR1 SGHVS and CDR2 FQNEAQ. Deletions cut 4 bases from V and 2 bases from J, with 12 bases between. The CDR3 is made up of 15 amino acids. CDR3 nucleotide sequence: TGTGCCAGCAGCTCGTTCGGGGGGCGCAATCAGCCCCAGCATTTT. Protein: CASSSFGGRNQPQHF.

This chain joins TRBV2 and TRBJ2-2; the D is unclear. The CDR3 has 14 residues. Deletions cut 4 bases from V and 3 bases from J, with 9 bases between. CDR1 and CDR2 (germline): SNHLY, FYNNEI. CDR3 in amino acids: CASSGVRYTGELFF. The DNA of the CDR3 is TGTGCCAGCAGTGGAGTTAGATACACCGGGGAGCTGTTTTTT.

In its sample, this clone was seen a few times. J is TRBJ1-1 and V is TRBV28; no firm D call. The CDR3 runs 12 residues. Germline CDR1 MDHEN, CDR2 SYDVKM. V was cut by 6 bases and J by 2 bases, with 7 bases left in between. The CDR3 bases are TGTGCCAGCAGGAGGACTAACACTGAAGCTTTCTTT. Protein: CASRRTNTEAFF.

The CDR3 here is CSAGDRGGTDTQYF. The CDR3, as DNA: TGCAGTGCTGGTGACAGGGGCGGCACAGATACGCAGTATTTT. J is TRBJ2-3 and V is TRBV20-1; 8 nucleotides align to TRBD1. CDR3 length: 14 amino acids. V was pared by 5 bases and J by 1 base, with 5 bases of the junction left unmatched. CDR1 is DFQATT and CDR2 is SNEGSKA in the germline V gene (reference sequence).

In its sample, this clone was seen a few times. The V gene is TRBV28, the J gene TRBJ2-7; no firm D call. V was cut by 6 bases and J by 1 base, with 10 bases left in between. Germline V lookup: CDR1 MDHEN, CDR2 SYDVKM. The CDR3 has 13 residues. CDR3 sequence reads: CASSPTGSYEQYF. The DNA for the CDR3 is TGTGCCAGCAGCCCGACTGGATCCTACGAGCAGTACTTC.

The chain employs TRBV11-3 and TRBJ2-1; D uncertain. Germline V gene data show CDR1 as SGHNT and CDR2 as YENEEA. Trimming pared 5 bases from V and 0 bases from J, leaving 11 bases between. This CDR3 is 15 amino acids long. The DNA of the CDR3 is TGTGCCAGCAGCAAGACTCCTAGCTCCTACAATGAGCAGTTCTTC. This sequence encodes CASSKTPSSYNEQFF. Supplemented by reference TRBV11-3 and TRBJ2-1, the full variable domain reads EAGVVQSPRYKIIEKKQPVAFWCNPISGHNTLYWYLQNLGQGPELLIRYENEEAVDDSQLPKDRFSAERLKGVDSTLKIQPAELGDSAVYLCASSKTPSSYNEQFFGPGTRLTVL.